This record looks at one T cell receptor beta chain sequence and its context. Germline CDR1 and CDR2: LNHDA and SQIVND (reference sequence). The CDR3 runs 12 residues. V lost 7 bases and J 2 bases, leaving 9 bases between the germline ends. The record originates from a study of cytomegalovirus exposure and HLA in healthy donors. PCR involved 60 Vbeta and 13 Jbeta primers. Data came from immunoSEQ multiplex PCR; TCRdb stores just in-frame clones and leaves some out. The table includes 200,000 or so clones, over 70% detected once. The specimen sequenced was PBMCs. The clonotype originates from a woman aged 18-35 years in good health and CMV-seropositive. The chain is built from TRBV19 and TRBJ2-7; D ambiguous. The CDR3, as DNA: TGTGCCAGTATAATTGGGGCCTACGAGCAGTACGTC. It translates to CASIIGAYEQYV.